This T cell receptor beta chain was documented in a study of T cells in severe cutaneous drug reactions (dated by TCRdb to the late 2010s). Study-wide context: Patients were recruited between about 2011 and 2018 from Taiwan, Thailand and a European registry network. Only patients with a probable or definite SJS/TEN or DRESS diagnosis by RegiSCAR criteria were enrolled. Assignment of the culprit drug relied on both the Naranjo algorithm and the ALDEN drug causality algorithm. Blister fluids/cells, PBMC and other biological samples were taken from patients in the acute stage or the recovery stage. Bulk TCR sequencing was combined with single-cell sequencing, quantitative PCR validation, functional assays and transgenic mouse experiments. Libraries were prepared using iRepertoire multiplex PCR, and a comparison was cited by the authors in which similar capture of abundant clonotypes was shown across iRepertoire and 5' RACE methods with or without UMI. Findings and caveats that apply to the study as a whole: Whether the public TCR generalizes to SJS/TEN caused by other drugs was noted by the authors as still needing further study. A public TCRbeta CDR3, present at a mean of roughly 15% in all seven CBZ-SJS/TEN blister samples, was undetectable or scarce in PBMC from tolerant controls and healthy donors. TRBV12-4 usage was strongly increased in CBZ-SJS/TEN patients, averaging roughly 33% in blister cells and around 5% in PBMC.

For both bulk and single-cell sequencing, libraries were prepared with the iRepertoire multiplex PCR system using TCR subtype-specific primers. Multiplex PCR with primers targeting V, D and J gene regions was used to generate bulk TCR beta libraries. Approximately 95-550 ng of RNA per sample was used as input for bulk TCR library preparation. Bulk TCR beta amplicons were sequenced on an Illumina MiSeq. On the authors' methods: Sample misassignments and low-quality sequencing reads were filtered out during quality control steps. The CDR3 was defined as the amino acids lying between the Y[YFLI]C motif of the V gene and the [FW]GXGT motif of the J segment. The IMGT database served as the reference for assigning TRBV and TRBJ genes and CDR3 clonotypes. For each sample, TRBV expression was normalized against the mean for the same gene in PBMC from fewer than 45 healthy donors. The reads, reprocessed by TCRdb, yield one row per CDR3 protein sequence and no DNA. None of the V and J calls come from the authors' own analysis; TCRdb made them. This sample's clone table shows more than 20,000 distinct CDR3 sequences. Of the sample, about 7.8% falls within the top ten clones.

Sequenced donors were patients with carbamazepine-induced Stevens-Johnson syndrome or toxic epidermal necrolysis (CBZ-SJS/TEN). The peripheral blood repertoires were obtained from CBZ-SJS/TEN patients of Han Chinese origin (roughly five) and European origin (roughly 6). Next-generation sequencing was used to profile the T cell receptor repertoires of patients with drug-induced severe cutaneous adverse reactions in a search for drug-specific clonotypes. RNA was isolated either from blister cells of skin lesions or from peripheral blood mononuclear cells. Via the germline V gene, CDR1 is SGHRS and CDR2 YFSETQ. The CDR3, cysteine through phenylalanine, is 17 amino acids long. Only the protein is available. Comment on this clonotype: The antigen this receptor binds is unknown.

Source material: PBMCs. The TCR sequence derives from a human donor with toxic epidermal necrolysis, a severe cutaneous drug reaction. The chain uses TRBV5-1 and TRBJ2-1; the TRBD2 assignment by TCRdb is unverifiable without DNA. CDR3 reads: CASSSGLAGGPYNEQFF.